This TCR beta chain was retrieved from a study of CD8 T cells in Susac syndrome (dated by TCRdb to between 2017 and 2020). Turning to the overall study: Whether CD8+ T cell activation and differentiation in Susac syndrome was antigen driven was tested using repertoire sequencing. The paper as a whole reports these results and caveats: The TCR sequencing and HLA analysis was acknowledged to have included a relatively small number of individuals.

RNA was extracted using the RNeasy kit, and about 0.45 to 1 microgram was reverse transcribed with random hexamers. TCR beta CDR3 regions were amplified with the immunoSEQ multiplex PCR assay covering 54 Vbeta and 13 Jbeta segments. PCR amplification bias was corrected by using a synthetic template baseline for primer optimization and computational correction. In the source study's methods: Reads were annotated to V, D and J genes per IMGT and analyzed with immunoSEQ Analyzer, keeping only productive sequences. Clonality was calculated as one minus the Shannon entropy normalized by log2 of the number of productive unique sequences. For each patient and control, public and private clones were evaluated within the 100 most prevalent clones. A clone was defined as Susac-specific if it was absent from the healthy and MS cohorts, from about a thousand published viral clones and from other ImmuneACCESS disease sequences. The public reads were reprocessed in TCRdb via fastp at Q25 and MiXCR, keeping in-frame beta chains. Every distinct CDR3 protein forms one entry, paired with its most common genes and DNA. TCRdb's processing, not the authors' own work, is the source of the V and J calls. Across this sample there are 150,000 to 200,000 distinct CDR3 sequences, with 80% to 95% seen only once. The ten biggest clones cover more than 0.11% of the sample.

Clipping removes 6 bases from V and 4 bases from J, with 14 as the unmatched junction base count. The germline V gene encodes CDR1 SGDLS and CDR2 YYNGEE. From its cysteine to its phenylalanine, the CDR3 spans 16 amino acids. Left in the record is the CDR3 DNA by itself, 48 bases read in frame from the first base. Of note for this clonotype: Its target antigen remains unknown. No quality values exist for individual bases; no much larger clone is one base distant.

High-throughput TCR beta sequencing profiled peripheral blood CD8+ and CD4+ T cells from healthy donors, Susac syndrome patients and multiple sclerosis patients. Healthy donors were age- and sex-matched controls. Bulk CD8+ and CD4+ T cells were purified by magnetic negative isolation, whereas CD8+ TEMRA cells were enriched by FACS. Blood was drawn into EDTA tubes, processed within 24 hours, and PBMCs were isolated by density gradient centrifugation. PBMCs intended for TCR sequencing were frozen in liquid nitrogen and were later thawed in a 37 degrees C water bath. The sorted or isolated CD4+, CD8+ and CD8+ TEMRA cells had a purity of 90% or higher.

This sequence originates from a human donor in good health. The V and J genes are TRBV9 and TRBJ1-2; 8 middle bases align to TRBD1. Sequencing was done on a sample of CD4+ T cells from PBMCs. The nucleotides read TGTGCCAGCACCCTTAGAGGGGACAGGTCTTCCTATGGCTACACCTTC. Translation gives CASTLRGDRSSYGYTF.